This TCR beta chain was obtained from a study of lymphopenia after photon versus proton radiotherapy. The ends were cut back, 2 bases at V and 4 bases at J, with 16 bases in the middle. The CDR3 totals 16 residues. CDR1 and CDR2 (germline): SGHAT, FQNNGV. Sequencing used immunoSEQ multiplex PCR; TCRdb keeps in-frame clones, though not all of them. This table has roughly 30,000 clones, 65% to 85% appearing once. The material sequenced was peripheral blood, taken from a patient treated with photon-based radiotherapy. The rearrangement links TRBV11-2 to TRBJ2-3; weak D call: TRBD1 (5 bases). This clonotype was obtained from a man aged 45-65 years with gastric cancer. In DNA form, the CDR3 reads TGTGCCAGCAGCTTATATCAGGGAAAGCTCTCAGATACGCAGTATTTT. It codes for CASSLYQGKLSDTQYF.